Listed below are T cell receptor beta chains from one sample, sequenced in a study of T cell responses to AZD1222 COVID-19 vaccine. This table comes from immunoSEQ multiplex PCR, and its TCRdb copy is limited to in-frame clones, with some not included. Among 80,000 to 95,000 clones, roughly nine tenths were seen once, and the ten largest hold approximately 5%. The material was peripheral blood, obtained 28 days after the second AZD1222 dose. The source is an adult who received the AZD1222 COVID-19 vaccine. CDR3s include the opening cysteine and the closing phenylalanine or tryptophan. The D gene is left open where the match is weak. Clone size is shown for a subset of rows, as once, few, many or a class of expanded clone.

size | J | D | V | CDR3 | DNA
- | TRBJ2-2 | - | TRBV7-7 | CASSSSGTLTGELFF | TGTGCTAGCAGTTCATCCGGGACACTCACCGGGGAGCTGTTTTTT
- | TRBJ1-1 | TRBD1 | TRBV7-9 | CASEGQGDTEAFF | TGTGCCAGCGAGGGACAGGGGGACACTGAAGCTTTCTTT
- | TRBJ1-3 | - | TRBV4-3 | CASSQELAGGRVFGNTIYF | TGCGCCAGCAGCCAAGAATTGGCTGGGGGTAGGGTTTTCGGAAACACCATATATTTT
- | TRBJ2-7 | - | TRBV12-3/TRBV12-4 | CASSASHPGPNFF | TGTGCCAGCAGTGCCAGCCACCCGGGACCCAACTTTTTC
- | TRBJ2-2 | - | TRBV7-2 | CASSLAGRTGELFF | TGTGCCAGCAGCTTAGCGGGTCGGACCGGGGAGCTGTTTTTT
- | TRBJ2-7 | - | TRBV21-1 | CASTKLFEQYF | TGTGCCAGCACCAAGCTCTTTGAGCAGTACTTC
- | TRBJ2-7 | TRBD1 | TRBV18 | CASSPGQGAEQYF | TGTGCCAGCTCACCAGGACAGGGGGCAGAGCAGTACTTC
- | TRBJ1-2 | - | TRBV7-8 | CASSPTRQYYGYTF | TGTGCCAGCAGCCCAACCAGGCAGTACTATGGCTACACCTTC
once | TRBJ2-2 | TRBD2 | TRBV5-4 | CASSRTSGADTGELFF | TGTGCCAGCAGCCGGACTAGCGGGGCGGACACCGGGGAGCTGTTTTTT
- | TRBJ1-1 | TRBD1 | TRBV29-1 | CSAATGGSTEAFF | TGCAGCGCTGCCACAGGGGGTAGCACTGAAGCTTTCTTT
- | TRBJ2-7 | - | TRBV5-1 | CASSLTGTPYEQYF | TGCGCCAGCAGCCTAACCGGGACCCCCTACGAGCAGTACTTC
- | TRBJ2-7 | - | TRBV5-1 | CASTRGASVAYEQYF | TGCGCCAGCACCCGGGGGGCTAGCGTGGCCTACGAGCAGTACTTC
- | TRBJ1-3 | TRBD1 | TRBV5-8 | CASSLRSGQGVGNTIYF | TGTGCCAGCAGCTTGAGGTCGGGGCAGGGGGTCGGAAACACCATATATTTT
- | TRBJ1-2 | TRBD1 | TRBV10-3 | CAISSGTGVPSDYGYTF | TGTGCCATCAGCAGCGGGACAGGGGTCCCTTCGGACTATGGCTACACCTTC
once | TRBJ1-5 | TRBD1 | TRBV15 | CATSRGQGQQQPQHF | TGTGCCACCAGCAGAGGCCAGGGACAGCAGCAGCCCCAGCATTTT
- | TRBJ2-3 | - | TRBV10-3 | CAISESISGTDTQYF | TGTGCCATCAGTGAGTCGATTTCGGGCACAGATACGCAGTATTTT
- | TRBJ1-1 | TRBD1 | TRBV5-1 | CASSLRGGTEAFF | TGCGCCAGCAGCCTCAGGGGGGGCACTGAAGCTTTCTTT
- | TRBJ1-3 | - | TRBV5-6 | CASSGWGLNTIYF | TGTGCCAGCAGCGGCTGGGGGCTTAACACCATATATTTT
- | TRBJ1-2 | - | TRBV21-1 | CASSATDRNENYGYTF | TGTGCCAGCAGCGCGACGGACAGGAATGAGAACTATGGCTACACCTTC
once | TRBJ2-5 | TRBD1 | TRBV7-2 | CASSLSGTGDETQYF | TGTGCCAGCAGCTTAAGCGGGACAGGGGATGAGACCCAGTACTTC
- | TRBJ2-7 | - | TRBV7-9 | CASSQYRESAEQYF | TGTGCCAGCAGCCAATACAGGGAGTCGGCCGAGCAGTACTTC
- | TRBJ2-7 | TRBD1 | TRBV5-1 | CASSPTTGGSYEQYF | TGCGCCAGCAGCCCCACGACAGGGGGGTCCTACGAGCAGTACTTC